The T cell receptor (beta chain) described here comes from a study of T cell responses to AZD1222 COVID-19 vaccine. General observations from the study: Following two doses of AZD1222, Spike-specific TCR breadth and depth rose. Reportedly, close to half of spike-specific TCRs are directed against unmutated variant regions. Among the donors, most were white British and more were female, and clonal diversity was possibly underestimated.

Turning to this clone: What it binds is not known.

This CDR3 contains 14 residues. Trimming removed 4 bases at V and 7 bases at J, with 17 bases between. Germline values: CDR1 LGHDT, CDR2 YNNKEL (reference sequence). Sequenced by immunoSEQ multiplex PCR; TCRdb stores in-frame clones only, minus some. The data show about 150,000 clones, with nearly 90% seen just once and about 5% held by the top ten. This material consisted of peripheral blood, taken on day 0 of AZD1222 vaccination. This TCR came from an adult in good health. This chain connects TRBV3-1 (or the pseudogene TRBV3-2) to TRBJ2-7; D tentatively reads TRBD1 or TRBD2 (5 bases each). CDR3 amino acids: CASSLGTGVSEQYF. DNA of the CDR3: TGTGCCAGCAGCCTCGGGACGGGTGTCTCAGAGCAGTACTTC.